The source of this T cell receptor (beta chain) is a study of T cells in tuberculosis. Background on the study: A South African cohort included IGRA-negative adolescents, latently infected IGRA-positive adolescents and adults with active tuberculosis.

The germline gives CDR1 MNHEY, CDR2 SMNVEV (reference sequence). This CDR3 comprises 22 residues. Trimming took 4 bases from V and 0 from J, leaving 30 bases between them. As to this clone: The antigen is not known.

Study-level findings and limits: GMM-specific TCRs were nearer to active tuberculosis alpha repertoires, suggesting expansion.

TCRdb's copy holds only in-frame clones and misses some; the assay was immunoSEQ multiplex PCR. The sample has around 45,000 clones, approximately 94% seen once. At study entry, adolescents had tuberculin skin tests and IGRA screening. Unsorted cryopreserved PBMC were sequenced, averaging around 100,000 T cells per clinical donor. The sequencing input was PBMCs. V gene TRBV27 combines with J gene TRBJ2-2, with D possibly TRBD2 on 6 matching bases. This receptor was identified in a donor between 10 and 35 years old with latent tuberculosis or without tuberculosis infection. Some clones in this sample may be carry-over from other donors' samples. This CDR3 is CASSSLRVGGGMTYANTGELFF. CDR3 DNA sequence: TGTGCCAGCAGTTCGTTGAGAGTTGGTGGCGGGATGACTTACGCGAACACCGGGGAGCTGTTTTTT.